This T cell receptor beta chain was observed in a study of siplizumab effects on memory and regulatory T cells (dated by TCRdb to between 2017 and 2020). About the full investigation: The study looked at the effect of siplizumab, an anti-CD2 antibody, on alloreactive T-cell subsets in allogeneic mixed lymphocyte reactions made from human PBMCs.

Sorted unstimulated T cells and proliferating T cells recovered from mixed lymphocyte reactions were subjected to TCRbeta CDR3 sequencing. Fresh whole blood from ten HLA-typed healthy donors served as the source for isolating PBMCs. To map where alloreactive clones came from, CD4+ non-regulatory T cells in the unstimulated state were FACS-sorted. About this clone: The antigen it binds to is not known. No much larger clonotype is one base removed from it; base qualities were not supplied.

Results and caveats for the whole study, not just this receptor: Roughly 75-95% of proliferating CD4+ or CD8+ clones could not be assigned a naive or memory phenotype. In reactions with siplizumab, an average of roughly 70% of mappable alloreactive CD4+ clones were Treg-derived, compared with 25% to 30% in control reactions. Siplizumab significantly lowered the cumulative frequency of alloreactive sequences that could be traced to unstimulated CD4+ memory T cells. Whether proliferating Tregs from siplizumab cultures were suppressive was not functionally confirmed. Unstimulated naive T cells appeared more diverse than memory T cells, and naive cells seemed to contribute substantially to the alloresponse. Because sequences below about 10^-5 frequency were poorly captured, only a minor fraction of alloreactive clones could be mapped to unstimulated subsets.

V gives up 5 bases and J gives up 0 bases, and the segment between their germline ends measures 6 bases. CDR3 length: 13 amino acids, cysteine to phenylalanine. Just CDR3 DNA is preserved here, 39 bases in frame from base 1. The germline V gene (reference sequence) yields MNHNY for CDR1 and SVGAGI for CDR2. Library prep was done by the immunoSEQ multiplex PCR assay. Roughly 10^5 TCR templates per sample were assayed on the deep sequencing platform. Genomic DNA extracted from sorted T cells was used for TCRbeta CDR3 sequencing. The published analysis was carried out like this. Clonal analysis of TCRbeta CDR3 data was done in the R programming language. Unstimulated samples were compared with post-reaction CFSE-low samples to define alloreactive CD4+ and CD8+ clones. Alloreactive CD4+ clones were assigned to regulatory or non-regulatory origin by matching sequences to sorted unstimulated Treg and non-Treg repertoires. TCRdb stores this immuneACCESS table with in-frame sequences only. Part of the clones is absent; in the studies checked, under half of the shortfall reflects unresolved V genes, and no reason is known for the rest. The V and J calls and clone size are taken from that table; D and trimming were inferred from the DNA. This sample holds approximately 100,000 clones; just over 90% were observed only once. Of the sample, around 0.16% is held by the ten largest clones.

The receptor comes from a human donor in good health. The sample taken for sequencing was non-Treg CD4+ T cells sorted from blood. Taken with the paper, the label for cell subset or site translates to: FACS-sorted unstimulated CD4+ non-regulatory T cells. The sequence is built from TRBV6-6 and TRBJ2-3; the D segment is perhaps TRBD1 or TRBD2, each sharing 5 matched bases. The CDR3 region reads CASSRDSTDTQYF. The DNA reads TGTGCCAGCAGTAGGGACAGCACAGATACGCAGTATTTT.